The 11 T cell receptor beta chains reported below all come from one sample, sequenced in a study of immune evolution from preneoplasia to lung adenocarcinoma. TCRdb keeps only in-frame clones here, not all; method: immunoSEQ multiplex PCR. This table has about 1,900 clones, about four fifths appearing once. Specimen: FFPE atypical adenomatous hyperplasia tissue from the lung. Subset meaning: atypical adenomatous hyperplasia (AAH), lung preneoplasia. These receptors were collected from a person aged 70 to 85 with lung adenocarcinoma.

Remarks on this clone: Mismatch with germline at one junction end may stem from a read error. The V call is TRBV7-6, the J call TRBJ2-6, with 10 bases identical to TRBD1. Germline CDR1 SGHVS, CDR2 FNYEAQ. CDR3 length: 18 residues. The CDR3 DNA follows: TGTGCCAGCAGCTTAAGGGCTGACCCGGGGACAGGGGACAACGTCCTGACTTTC. Translation: CASSLRADPGTGDNVLTF.

The rearrangement joins TRBV7-6 to TRBJ2-5; 7 bases align to TRBD1. CDR1 is SGHVS and CDR2 is FNYEAQ in the germline V gene. The CDR3 runs 14 residues. Trimming at V came to 5 bases and at J to 10 bases, leaving 13 bases not matched to a gene. DNA for the CDR3: TGTGCCAGCAGCCTCGGGACAGCTGAATTTCGCCAGTACTTC. Translated: CASSLGTAEFRQYF.

A single count supports this clone. V usage is TRBV29-1 and J usage is TRBJ1-2, with 7 positions matching TRBD1. V lost 2 bases, J lost 4 bases, and 4 bases stayed unmatched. The CDR3 sequence is 13 residues long. Germline CDR1 SQVTM, CDR2 ANQGSEA. CDR3 sequence (DNA): TGCAGCGTTGAAAAGGGGGCAGGCTATGGCTACACCTTC. It codes for CSVEKGAGYGYTF.

The J gene is TRBJ1-1, the V gene TRBV30; 7 bases match TRBD1. V lost 1 base and J lost 5; bases outside the gene matches: 7. From germline, CDR1 is GTSNPN and CDR2 SVGIG (reference sequence). The CDR3 consists of 14 residues. The CDR3 DNA sequence: TGTGCCTGGAGTGCGACAGGGTATCAGACTGAAGCTTTCTTT. This gives the protein CAWSATGYQTEAFF.

The chain's CDR3 is CASSTRGTSRETQYF. CDR3 bases: TGTGCCAGCAGCACTCGGGGGACATCTCGAGAGACCCAGTACTTC. This chain uses TRBV7-8 with TRBJ2-5; D tentatively fits TRBD1 or TRBD2 (6 bases each). Germline V gives CDR1 SGHVS, CDR2 FQNEAQ. Trimming stripped 5 bases from V and 4 bases from J, with 17 bases between. This CDR3 has 15 residues.

This clone was observed a single time. The chain links TRBV27 to TRBJ2-1; 7 bases line up with TRBD2. Trimming at V came to 0 bases and at J to 7 bases, leaving 6 bases not matched to a gene. The CDR3 totals 15 residues. The germline gives CDR1 MNHEY, CDR2 SMNVEV (reference sequence). The CDR3 DNA reads TGTGCCAGCAGTTTATCGCAGCGGGGTATAAATGAGCAGTTCTTC. Amino acid sequence: CASSLSQRGINEQFF.

This sequence joins TRBV27 and TRBJ1-2, with D perhaps matching TRBD1 (5 bases). This CDR3 is built from 13 residues. Germline assignment: CDR1 MNHEY and CDR2 SMNVEV (reference sequence). The V gene lost 2 bases and the J gene lost 5 bases, with 9 bases spanning the gap. The CDR3 DNA reads as TGTGCCAGCAGTTTAGAGGGGAATTATGGCTACACCTTC. Its translation: CASSLEGNYGYTF.

The chain uses TRBV11-3 and TRBJ2-3; 11 bases line up with TRBD2. The CDR3 has 16 amino acids. The germline CDR1 and CDR2 sequences are SGHNT and YENEEA. Trimming at V came to 5 bases and at J to 3 bases, leaving 7 bases not matched to a gene. CDR3 in amino acids: CASSPISSGRTDTQYF. CDR3 nucleotide sequence: TGTGCCAGCAGCCCGATCTCTAGCGGGAGGACAGATACGCAGTATTTT.

V is TRBV6-5 and J is TRBJ1-3; D gene uncertain. Germline values: CDR1 MNHEY, CDR2 SVGAGI. V was trimmed by 0 bases and J by 4 bases, leaving 13 bases between them. The CDR3 length is 16 residues. This CDR3 is CASSYSYQEGGNTIYF. Written as DNA, the CDR3 is TGTGCCAGCAGTTACTCATATCAAGAAGGGGGAAACACCATATATTTT.

The V gene is TRBV5-5, the J gene TRBJ1-4; D remains unclear. The germline gives CDR1 SGHKS, CDR2 YYEKEE (reference sequence). The CDR3 is 18 residues long. V was cut by 0 bases and J by 2 bases, with 17 bases left in between. The chain's CDR3 is CASSLVWASASTNEKLFF. CDR3 nucleotides: TGTGCCAGCAGCTTGGTCTGGGCATCGGCATCCACTAATGAAAAACTGTTTTTT.

This clone was counted once. In nucleotides, the CDR3 is TGTGCCAGCAGTCACTACAGGGGGGGAGACACCGGGGAGCTGTTTTTT. Translated, it gives CASSHYRGGDTGELFF. This chain connects TRBV14 to TRBJ2-2; tentatively, D is TRBD1 (8 bases). The CDR3 covers 16 residues. The ends were cut back, 6 bases at V and 3 bases at J, with 17 bases in the middle. In germline, CDR1 is SGHDN, CDR2 FVKESK.